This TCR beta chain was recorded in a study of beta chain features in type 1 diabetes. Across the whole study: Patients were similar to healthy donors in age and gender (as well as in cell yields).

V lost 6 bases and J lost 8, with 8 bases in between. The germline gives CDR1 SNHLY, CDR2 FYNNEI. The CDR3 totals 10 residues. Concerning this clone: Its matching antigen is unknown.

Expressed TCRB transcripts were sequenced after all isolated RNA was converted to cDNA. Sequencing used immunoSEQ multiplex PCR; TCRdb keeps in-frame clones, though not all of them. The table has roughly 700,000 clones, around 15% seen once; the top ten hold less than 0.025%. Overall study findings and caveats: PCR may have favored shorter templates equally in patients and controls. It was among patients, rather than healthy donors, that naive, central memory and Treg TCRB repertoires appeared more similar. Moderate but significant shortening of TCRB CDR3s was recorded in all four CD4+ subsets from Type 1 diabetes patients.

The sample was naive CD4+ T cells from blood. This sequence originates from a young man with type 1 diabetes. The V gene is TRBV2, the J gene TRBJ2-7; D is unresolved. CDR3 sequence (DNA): TGTGCCAGCAGGGAGACCCAGCAGTACTTC. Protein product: CASRETQQYF.